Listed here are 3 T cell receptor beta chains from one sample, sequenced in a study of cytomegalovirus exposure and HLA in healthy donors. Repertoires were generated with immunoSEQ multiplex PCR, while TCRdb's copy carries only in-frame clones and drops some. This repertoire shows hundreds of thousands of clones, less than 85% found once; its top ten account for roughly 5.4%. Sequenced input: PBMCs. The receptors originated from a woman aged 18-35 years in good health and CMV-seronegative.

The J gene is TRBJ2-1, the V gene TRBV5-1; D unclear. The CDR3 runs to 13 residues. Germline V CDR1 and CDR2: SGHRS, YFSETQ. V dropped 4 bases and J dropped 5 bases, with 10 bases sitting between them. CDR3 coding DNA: TGCGCCAGCAGCCCTGGACGGAACAATGAGCAGTTCTTC. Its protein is CASSPGRNNEQFF.

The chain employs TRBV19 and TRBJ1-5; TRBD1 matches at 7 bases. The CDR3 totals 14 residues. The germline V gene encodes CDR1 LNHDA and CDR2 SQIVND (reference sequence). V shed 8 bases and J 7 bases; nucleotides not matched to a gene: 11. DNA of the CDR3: TGTGCCAGTCGACAGGGAGGGGGGGTACAGCCCCAGCATTTT. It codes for CASRQGGGVQPQHF.

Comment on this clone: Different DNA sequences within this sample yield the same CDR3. CDR3 bases: TGTGCCAGTGGGACAGAAAGCAATCAGCCCCAGCATTTT. Its translation: CASGTESNQPQHF. The chain recombines TRBV6-1 with TRBJ1-5; 7 positions agree with TRBD1. CDR3 length equals 13 residues. Germline values: CDR1 MNHNS, CDR2 SASEGT. Trimming cost V 9 bases and J 1 base; bases outside gene matches: 3.